This TCR beta chain was profiled in a study of shared clonotypes between healthy human individuals. As to this clone: Other DNA sequences in this sample translate to the same CDR3.

In the sorted-subset replicate PCRs, approximately 200 ng DNA, around 30,000 T cell genomes, was used. Produced via immunoSEQ multiplex PCR; TCRdb's table is partial and in-frame only. The sample has about 2 million clones, approximately 94% seen once. CD45RO-negative, CCR7-positively selected cells formed the naive CD8 fraction, excluding terminally differentiated effector memory CD45RA+ cells. V was clipped by 6 bases and J by 1 base, with 10 bases between them. The CDR3 loop spans 14 amino acids. Germline CDR1 and CDR2: MNHEY and SMNVEV (reference sequence). The rearrangement links TRBV27 to TRBJ1-5; D might be TRBD1 (6 bases). The sequence derives from a young man in good health. Sequences were obtained from naive CD8+ T cells sorted from blood. CDR3 protein: CASRVTGSNQPQHF. The CDR3, as DNA: TGTGCCAGCAGAGTCACAGGGAGCAATCAGCCCCAGCATTTT.